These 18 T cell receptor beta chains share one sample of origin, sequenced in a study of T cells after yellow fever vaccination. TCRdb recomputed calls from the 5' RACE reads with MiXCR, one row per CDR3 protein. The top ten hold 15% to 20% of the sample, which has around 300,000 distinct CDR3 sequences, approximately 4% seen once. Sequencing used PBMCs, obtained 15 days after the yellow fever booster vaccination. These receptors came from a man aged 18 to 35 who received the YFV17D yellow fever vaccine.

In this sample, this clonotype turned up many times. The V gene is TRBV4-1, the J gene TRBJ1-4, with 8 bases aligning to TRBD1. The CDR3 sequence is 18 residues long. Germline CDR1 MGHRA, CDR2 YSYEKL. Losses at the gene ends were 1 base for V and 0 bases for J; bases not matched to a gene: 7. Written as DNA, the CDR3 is TGCGCCAGCAGCCAAGGTCCGGGACAGGTCGCAACTAATGAAAAACTGTTTTTT. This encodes CASSQGPGQVATNEKLFF.

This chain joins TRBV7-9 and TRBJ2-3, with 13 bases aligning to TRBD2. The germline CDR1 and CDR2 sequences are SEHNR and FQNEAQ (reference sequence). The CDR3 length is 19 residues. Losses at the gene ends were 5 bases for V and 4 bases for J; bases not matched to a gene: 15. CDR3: CASSKTGPRTSGGSDTQYF. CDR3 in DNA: TGTGCCAGCAGCAAAACCGGACCCCGGACTAGCGGGGGCTCAGATACGCAGTATTTT.

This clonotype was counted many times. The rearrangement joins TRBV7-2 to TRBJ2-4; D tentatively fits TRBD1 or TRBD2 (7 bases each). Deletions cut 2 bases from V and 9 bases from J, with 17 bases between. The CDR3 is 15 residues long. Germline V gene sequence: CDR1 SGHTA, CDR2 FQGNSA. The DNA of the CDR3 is TGTGCCAGCAGCTTATTTACCCAGGGGGAGGGCATTCAGTACTTC. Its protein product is CASSLFTQGEGIQYF.

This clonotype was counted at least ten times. The CDR3 coding sequence is TGCGCCAGCAGCTTGGGAACAGGGGGCGCAACTAATGAAAAACTGTTTTTT. This translates into CASSLGTGGATNEKLFF. The V and J genes are TRBV5-1 and TRBJ1-4; 9 bases align to TRBD1. Germline V gives CDR1 SGHRS, CDR2 YFSETQ. This CDR3 has 17 amino acids. The junction had 3 bases not matched to a gene; V was cut back by 0 bases and J by 0 bases.

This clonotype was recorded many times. CDR3 sequence (DNA): TGCAGTGCTAGTATACCCCTTGGCACAGATACGCAGTATTTT. Protein: CSASIPLGTDTQYF. This chain joins TRBV20-1 and TRBJ2-3; D is uncertain. Germline CDR1 reads DFQATT; CDR2 reads SNEGSKA (reference sequence). CDR3 length: 14 amino acids. Trimming removed 3 bases from V and 1 base from J, with 11 bases in between.

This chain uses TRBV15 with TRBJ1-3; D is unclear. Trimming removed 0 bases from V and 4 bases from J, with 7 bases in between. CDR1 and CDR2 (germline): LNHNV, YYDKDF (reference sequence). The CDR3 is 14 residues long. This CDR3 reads CATSREIQGNTIYF. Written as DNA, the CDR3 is TGTGCCACCAGCAGAGAGATACAAGGAAACACCATATATTTT.

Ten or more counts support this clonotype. This CDR3 is CASSPGQGNGYTF. CDR3 bases: TGTGCCAGCTCACCAGGACAGGGAAATGGCTACACCTTC. The chain has TRBV18 and TRBJ1-2, with 8 bases that match TRBD1. CDR1 KGHSH and CDR2 LQKENI come from the germline V gene. The V segment lost 2 bases and the J segment 6 bases; nucleotides outside the gene matches: 2. CDR3 size: 13 residues.

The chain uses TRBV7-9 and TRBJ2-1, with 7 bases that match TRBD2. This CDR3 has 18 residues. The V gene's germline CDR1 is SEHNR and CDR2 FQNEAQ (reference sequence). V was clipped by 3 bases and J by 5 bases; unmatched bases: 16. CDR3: CASSFPAEAGFLNNEQFF. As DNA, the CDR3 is TGTGCCAGCAGCTTCCCCGCGGAAGCGGGGTTCTTAAACAATGAGCAGTTCTTC.

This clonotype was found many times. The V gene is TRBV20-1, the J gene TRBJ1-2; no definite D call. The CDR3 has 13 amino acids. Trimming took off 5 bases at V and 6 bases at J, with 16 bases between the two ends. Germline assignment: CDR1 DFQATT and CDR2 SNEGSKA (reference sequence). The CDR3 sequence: CSALTVRPDGYTF. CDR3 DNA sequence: TGCAGTGCTCTCACCGTAAGGCCCGATGGCTACACCTTC.

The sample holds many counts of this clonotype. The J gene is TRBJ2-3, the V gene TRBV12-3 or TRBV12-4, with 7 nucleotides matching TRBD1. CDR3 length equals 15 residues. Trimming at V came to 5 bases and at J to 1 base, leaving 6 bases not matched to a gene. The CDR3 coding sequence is TGTGCCAGCAGTCTAGGACAGGCCGGCACAGATACGCAGTATTTT. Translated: CASSLGQAGTDTQYF.

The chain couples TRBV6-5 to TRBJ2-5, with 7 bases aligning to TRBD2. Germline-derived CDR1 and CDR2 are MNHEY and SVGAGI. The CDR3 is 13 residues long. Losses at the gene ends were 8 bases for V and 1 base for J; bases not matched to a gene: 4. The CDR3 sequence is CASSGGFQETQYF. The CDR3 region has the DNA TGTGCCAGCTCGGGGGGTTTCCAAGAGACCCAGTACTTC.

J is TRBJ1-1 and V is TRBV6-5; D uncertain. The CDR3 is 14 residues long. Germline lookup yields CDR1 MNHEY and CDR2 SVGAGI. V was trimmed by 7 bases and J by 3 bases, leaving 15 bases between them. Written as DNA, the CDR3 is TGTGCCAGCACCAGGACCCGGAGGGACACTGAAGCTTTCTTT. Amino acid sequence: CASTRTRRDTEAFF.

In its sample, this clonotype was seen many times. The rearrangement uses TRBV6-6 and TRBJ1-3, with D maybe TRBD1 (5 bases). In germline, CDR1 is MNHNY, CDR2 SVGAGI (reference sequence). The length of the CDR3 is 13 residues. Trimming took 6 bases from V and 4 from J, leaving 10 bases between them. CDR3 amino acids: CASRPDSGNTIYF. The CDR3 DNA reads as TGTGCCAGCAGACCCGACAGCGGAAACACCATATATTTT.

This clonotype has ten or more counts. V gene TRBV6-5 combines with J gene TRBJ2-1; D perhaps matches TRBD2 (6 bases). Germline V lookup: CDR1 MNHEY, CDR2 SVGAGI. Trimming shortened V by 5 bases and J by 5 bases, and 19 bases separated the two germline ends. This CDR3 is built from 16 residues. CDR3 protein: CASSGGSSGANNEQFF. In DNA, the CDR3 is TGTGCCAGCAGTGGGGGGTCCAGCGGCGCGAACAATGAGCAGTTCTTC.

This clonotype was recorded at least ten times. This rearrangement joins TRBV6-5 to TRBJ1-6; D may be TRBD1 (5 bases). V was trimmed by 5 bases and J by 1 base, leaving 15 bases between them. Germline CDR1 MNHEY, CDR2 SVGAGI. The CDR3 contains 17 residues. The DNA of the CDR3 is TGTGCCAGCAGTACTCGGGGCTGGAAATCCTATAATTCACCCCTCCACTTT. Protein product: CASSTRGWKSYNSPLHF.

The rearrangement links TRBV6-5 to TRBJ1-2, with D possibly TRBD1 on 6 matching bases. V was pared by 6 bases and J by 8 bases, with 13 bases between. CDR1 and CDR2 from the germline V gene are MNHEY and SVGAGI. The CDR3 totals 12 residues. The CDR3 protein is CASSRGPEGYTF. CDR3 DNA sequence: TGTGCCAGCAGCAGGGGTCCGGAAGGCTACACCTTC.

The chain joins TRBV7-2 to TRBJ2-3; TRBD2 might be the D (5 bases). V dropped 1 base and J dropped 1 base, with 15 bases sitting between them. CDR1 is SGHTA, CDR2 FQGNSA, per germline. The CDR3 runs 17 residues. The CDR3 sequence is CASSLGAPSGGTDTQYF. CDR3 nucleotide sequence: TGTGCCAGCAGCTTAGGGGCCCCCTCCGGGGGCACAGATACGCAGTATTTT.

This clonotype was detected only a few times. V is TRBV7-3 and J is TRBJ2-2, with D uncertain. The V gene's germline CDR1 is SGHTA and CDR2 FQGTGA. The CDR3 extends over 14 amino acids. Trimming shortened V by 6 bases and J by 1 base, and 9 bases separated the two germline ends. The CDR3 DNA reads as TGTGCCAGCAGACTCCGACAGAACACCGGGGAGCTGTTTTTT. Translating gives CASRLRQNTGELFF.